The 7 T cell receptor beta chains given below trace back to one sample, sequenced in a study of OX40 agonist ivuxolimab in advanced cancers. This table comes from immunoSEQ multiplex PCR, and its TCRdb copy is limited to in-frame clones, with some not included. The sample comprises about 73,000 clones, 80% to 95% of which are singletons, and under 0.6% rests with the top ten. The sequencing here drew on CD4+ or CD8+ T cells sorted from blood, taken in a trial of the OX40 agonist ivuxolimab. The receptors originated from an adult with an advanced solid tumor such as melanoma, head and neck, liver or kidney cancer.

This clone was seen a single time. The chain recombines TRBV9 with TRBJ2-2; a possible D gene is TRBD1 (6 bases). Trimming took 1 base from V and 3 from J, leaving 10 bases between them. Germline V gene lookup returns CDR1 SGDLS and CDR2 YYNGEE. The CDR3 totals 15 residues. The CDR3 protein is CASSVRQDHTGELFF. CDR3 DNA sequence: TGTGCCAGCAGCGTACGACAGGACCACACCGGGGAGCTGTTTTTT.

This sequence joins TRBV29-1 and TRBJ2-7, with 9 bases aligning to TRBD1. CDR3 length: 15 amino acids. V gave up 1 base and J gave up 1 base; unmatched junction bases: 5. Germline CDR1 reads SQVTM; CDR2 reads ANQGSEA. The CDR3 spells CSVEGWDRVSYEQYF. For the CDR3, the DNA is TGCAGCGTTGAAGGGTGGGACAGGGTATCCTACGAGCAGTACTTC.

The chain recombines TRBV7-2 with TRBJ2-5; unclear D gene. The CDR3 contains 14 residues. The germline V and J ends were trimmed by 0 bases and 4 bases, with 9 bases remaining between them. CDR1 is SGHTA, CDR2 FQGNSA, per germline. The CDR3 region is CASSLAGLGETQYF. CDR3 in DNA: TGTGCCAGCAGCTTAGCGGGATTGGGAGAGACCCAGTACTTC.

J is TRBJ2-7 and V is TRBV5-4; the D call may be TRBD1 or TRBD2 (6 bases each). With 4 bases removed from V and 4 bases from J, the gap between germline ends came to 15 bases. The CDR3 is 14 residues long. Per germline, CDR1 SGHNT and CDR2 YYREEE (reference sequence). The CDR3 DNA is TGTGCCAGCAGCCTACCGGAGGGGGAGTACGAGCAGTACTTC. This encodes CASSLPEGEYEQYF.

The rearrangement joins TRBV5-6 to TRBJ2-3; the D is unclear. The CDR3 is 14 amino acids. Per germline, CDR1 SGHDT and CDR2 YYEEEE. Trimming stripped 2 bases from V and 2 bases from J, with 9 bases between. Here the CDR3 DNA reads TGTGCCAGCAGCTTTGACGGATCCACAGATACGCAGTATTTT. It codes for CASSFDGSTDTQYF. The full variable domain, in which reference TRBV5-6 and TRBJ2-3 provide the parts outside the CDR3, is DAGVTQSPTHLIKTRGQQVTLRCSPKSGHDTVSWYQQALGQGPQFIFQYYEEEERQRGNFPDRFSGHQFPNYSSELNVNALLLGDSALYLCASSFDGSTDTQYFGPGTRLTVL.

The chain couples TRBV4-2 to TRBJ2-7; TRBD1 matches 7 bases. The length of the CDR3 is 16 residues. V lost 2 bases to trimming and J lost 0 bases; unmatched junction nucleotides: 7. Germline V CDR1 and CDR2: LGHNA, YNFKEQ. CDR3 nucleotide sequence: TGTGCCAGCAGCCAACAACCGGGACAGAACTCCTACGAGCAGTACTTC. Translating gives CASSQQPGQNSYEQYF.

The chain recombines TRBV5-6 with TRBJ1-4; 8 bases are a match to TRBD1. The V gene end was trimmed by 4 bases and the J gene end by 6 bases; junction bases not matched to a gene: 11. The germline CDR1 and CDR2 sequences are SGHDT and YYEEEE. The CDR3 is 16 residues long. DNA for the CDR3: TGTGCCAGCAGCCCGGACCAGGGGGCGCGAGATGAAAAACTGTTTTTT. It is translated as CASSPDQGARDEKLFF. The entire variable domain, with the rest obtained from reference TRBV5-6 and TRBJ1-4, is as follows: DAGVTQSPTHLIKTRGQQVTLRCSPKSGHDTVSWYQQALGQGPQFIFQYYEEEERQRGNFPDRFSGHQFPNYSSELNVNALLLGDSALYLCASSPDQGARDEKLFFGSGTQLSVL.